The rows below give T cell receptor beta chains drawn from one sample of a study of T cells in Graves' hyperthyroidism and ophthalmopathy. A single record per CDR3 protein comes from TCRdb applying MiXCR to the multiplex PCR reads. In the table there are 450,000 to 650,000 distinct CDR3 sequences, approximately 17% of which are singletons. Material for sequencing was blood. The receptors were sampled from a woman under 30 with Graves' ophthalmopathy. Both conserved end residues are part of each CDR3. D genes are given only for firm matches. Clone sizes are given selectively: once, few, many, or a class where the clone is expanded.

V gene	D gene	J gene	clone size	CDR3 DNA	CDR3 protein
TRBV6-5	TRBD2	TRBJ2-1	few	TGTGCCAGCAGTTACTCGATTAGCGGGGGGTACAATGAGCAGTTCTTC	CASSYSISGGYNEQFF
TRBV10-3	TRBD1	TRBJ2-7	NA	TGTGCCATCAGTGAGGCCAGTGGGGACAGGGGTAGCTACGAGCAGTACTTC	CAISEASGDRGSYEQYF
TRBV12-3/TRBV12-4	TRBD2	TRBJ2-5	many	TGTGCCAGCAGTTTCGCAAGTGGACTAGCGGGGGGGGAAGAGACCCAGTACTTC	CASSFASGLAGGEETQYF
TRBV20-1	NA	TRBJ1-2	NA	TGCAGTGCCGAGGCTAGGGCCCCTGGCTACACCTTC	CSAEARAPGYTF
TRBV20-1	NA	TRBJ2-1	many	TGCAGTGCCCGGTCCGGGCTGCCAACGGCAACTAGCCGTCCTATCAATGAGCAGTTCTTC	CSARSGLPTATSRPINEQFF
TRBV7-8	NA	TRBJ2-5	many	TGTGCCAGCAGCTTAGTTACCGGGACCGAGACCCAGTACTTC	CASSLVTGTETQYF
TRBV10-3	NA	TRBJ2-7	NA	TGTGCCATCAGTGAGTCTAGGATCCTACAGCCCCTCTACGAGCAGTACTTC	CAISESRILQPLYEQYF
TRBV15	NA	TRBJ2-1	few	TGTGCCACCCGGCCACACCAGAGCTCCTACAATGAGCAGTTCTTC	CATRPHQSSYNEQFF
TRBV5-1	TRBD1	TRBJ2-7	many	TGCGCCAGCAGCTTGCTACAGGGGGCTCCCGAGCAGTACTTC	CASSLLQGAPEQYF
TRBV29-1	NA	TRBJ2-5	few	TGCAGCACCTCCAGGTCTATGGAGACCCAGTACTTC	CSTSRSMETQYF
TRBV6-2/TRBV6-3	NA	TRBJ1-5	few	TGTGCCAGCAGTTACGTGCGGGGCCTGGGTAATCAGCCCCAGCATTTT	CASSYVRGLGNQPQHF
TRBV3-1	TRBD2	TRBJ2-2	many	TGTGCCAGCAGCCAAATAGCGGGAGGGGACACCGGGGAGCTGTTTTTT	CASSQIAGGDTGELFF
TRBV7-2	NA	TRBJ2-1	many	TGTGCCAGCATCCCTCGGCCGATAGCGGTCCGCAATGAGCAGTTCTTC	CASIPRPIAVRNEQFF
TRBV28	NA	TRBJ2-6	many	TGTGCCAGTACAGCGGCGGCCACTGGGGCCAACGTCCTGACTTTC	CASTAAATGANVLTF
TRBV7-8	TRBD1	TRBJ2-4	many	TGTGCCAGCAGCTCCGGGACAGGGGTTGGTCAGTACTTC	CASSSGTGVGQYF
TRBV20-1	NA	TRBJ2-5	few	TGCAGTGCTAGAGGGACCGAGAGGGAGACCCAGTACTTC	CSARGTERETQYF
TRBV10-3	NA	TRBJ2-1	NA	TGTGCCATCAGTAGAGAGAATGAGCAGTTCTTC	CAISRENEQFF
TRBV29-1	NA	TRBJ2-2	NA	TGCAGCGTTGAAGACGCAGAACTGAACACCGGGGAGCTGTTTTTT	CSVEDAELNTGELFF
TRBV13	NA	TRBJ2-2	NA	TGTGCCAGCAGCCTCCCGGGGGACAGACAACACAACGGGGAGCTGTTTTTT	CASSLPGDRQHNGELFF
TRBV6-1	NA	TRBJ1-1	NA	TGTGCCAGCAGTGAAGCATCCGGTTCTAGACCTAAAGCTTTCTTT	CASSEASGSRPKAFF
TRBV5-8	NA	TRBJ1-1	NA	TGTGCCAGCACTCCGGGTCGGGGTTTTGAAGCTTTCTTT	CASTPGRGFEAFF
TRBV20-1	NA	TRBJ2-5	many	TGCAGTGCTAGAGGCAGGGATCAAGAGACCCAGTACTTC	CSARGRDQETQYF
TRBV5-6	NA	TRBJ1-2	many	TGTGCCAGCAGCTTGTTGTCGGGCTATGGCTACACCTTC	CASSLLSGYGYTF
TRBV6-4	NA	TRBJ2-7	once	TGTGCCAGCAGTGCAGAGGCAGGGGAACCCCCTTACGAGCAGTACTTC	CASSAEAGEPPYEQYF
TRBV27	NA	TRBJ2-7	NA	TGTGCCAGCAGTTTCGGTCAGCCGTCCTCGGGGCAGTACTTC	CASSFGQPSSGQYF
TRBV6-1	NA	TRBJ1-1	NA	TGTGCCAGCTTTTCCACTGAAGCTTTCTTT	CASFSTEAFF
TRBV20-1	NA	TRBJ1-1	many	TGCAGTGCTAGGCCGGGCAGGACGTATTATGAAGCTTTCTTT	CSARPGRTYYEAFF
TRBV18	TRBD1	TRBJ2-1	few	TGTGCCAGCTCAGATACAGGGGGTGAGCAGTTCTTC	CASSDTGGEQFF
TRBV4-1	NA	TRBJ1-4	few	TGCGCCAGCAGCCAAGTGCTTCAAAATGAAAAACTGTTTTTT	CASSQVLQNEKLFF
TRBV20-1	NA	TRBJ2-7	few	TGCAGTGCTACTGACAGAGCCTACGAGCAGTACTTC	CSATDRAYEQYF
TRBV30	NA	TRBJ2-3	many	TGTGCCTGGAGTGTAGCGTTCCCTGCTAGTACGCAGTATTTT	CAWSVAFPASTQYF
TRBV9	NA	TRBJ2-2	few	TGTGCCAGCAGCGTATATATCGGGGAGCTGTTTTTT	CASSVYIGELFF
TRBV12-5	TRBD1	TRBJ2-3	few	TGTGCTAGTGGTCTGGGGACAGGGGGCGAGACAGATACGCAGTATTTT	CASGLGTGGETDTQYF
TRBV2	NA	TRBJ2-5	NA	TGTGCCAGCAGTGAAGCGCCTGGAGTGACCCAGTACTTC	CASSEAPGVTQYF
TRBV12-3/TRBV12-4	NA	TRBJ2-1	many	TGTGCCAGCAGTTTAGGCGGCTCGAGTCTCGAGCAGTTCTTC	CASSLGGSSLEQFF
TRBV15	TRBD1	TRBJ1-2	few	TGTGCCACCAGCAATCCCAGCAGGGGGCGAGGCTACACCTTC	CATSNPSRGRGYTF
TRBV10-2	NA	TRBJ2-7	many	TGCGCCAGCAGTGAGGCAGGGAGGCGCGAGCAGTACTTC	CASSEAGRREQYF
TRBV7-6	TRBD1	TRBJ2-1	few	TGTGCCAGCAGCGTTGACAGGGAGCAGTACAATGAGCAGTTCTTC	CASSVDREQYNEQFF
TRBV18	NA	TRBJ2-7	many	TGTGCCAGCTCACCCCCCTCGGGCTACGAGCAGTACTTC	CASSPPSGYEQYF
TRBV28	TRBD2	TRBJ2-7	many	TGTGCCAGCTTACGGGGACTAGCGGGAGGAGAAGCCTACGAGCAGTACTTC	CASLRGLAGGEAYEQYF
TRBV7-8	NA	TRBJ1-2	many	TGTGCCAGCAGCTTATCCGGCTCTGGCTACACCTTC	CASSLSGSGYTF
TRBV5-8	NA	TRBJ1-2	NA	TGTGCCAGCAGCTTGCGGAGGGCGGTTTTAGGAGACGACTATGGCTACACCTTC	CASSLRRAVLGDDYGYTF
TRBV11-2	TRBD2	TRBJ2-2	NA	TGTGCCAGCAGCTTACCTACTAGCGGGAGAGTCCGGGAGCTGTTTTTT	CASSLPTSGRVRELFF
TRBV19	NA	TRBJ2-1	once	TGTGCCAGTAGTATTAACGGAGCTTCCAACAATGAGCAGTTCTTC	CASSINGASNNEQFF
TRBV6-1	TRBD2	TRBJ2-7	NA	TGTGCCAGCAGTGAAGAAGTAGCGGGAGGCCACGAGCAGTACTTC	CASSEEVAGGHEQYF
TRBV27	NA	TRBJ1-1	few	TGTGCCAGCAAAAGGACAGACGGACTATTGGGGAACACTGAAGCTTTCTTT	CASKRTDGLLGNTEAFF
TRBV7-2	TRBD2	TRBJ2-1	many	TGTGCCAGCAGCTTTACCCCGACTAGCGGGAGAGGGAATGAGCAGTTCTTC	CASSFTPTSGRGNEQFF
TRBV29-1	NA	TRBJ2-5	few	TGCAGCGTTGTTAGGGGCCAAGAGACCCAGTACTTC	CSVVRGQETQYF
TRBV28	NA	TRBJ1-4	many	TGTGCCAGCAGTTCCCGGCGGGATGAAAAACTGTTTTTT	CASSSRRDEKLFF
TRBV7-3	TRBD1	TRBJ2-2	many	TGTGCCAGCAGCTCGGACAGGGGAACCGGGGAGCTGTTTTTT	CASSSDRGTGELFF
TRBV4-1	TRBD1	TRBJ2-7	NA	TGCGCCAGCAGCCAAGACCGGGACAGGGGCTACGAGCAGTACTTC	CASSQDRDRGYEQYF
TRBV6-9	NA	TRBJ2-3	NA	TGTGCCAGCAGTTATGACATTTTAGATACGCAGTATTTT	CASSYDILDTQYF
TRBV5-6	NA	TRBJ2-5	many	TGTGCCAGCAGCTTGGTGGAGACCCAGTACTTC	CASSLVETQYF
TRBV9	TRBD1	TRBJ1-1	NA	TGTGCCAGCAGCGCAAGCAGGGGGCAATGGCCAGCTTTCTTT	CASSASRGQWPAFF
TRBV29-1	TRBD2	TRBJ2-1	NA	TGCAGCGTTGAATTAGCGGGAGGGTTTAGCTCCTACAATGAGCAGTTCTTC	CSVELAGGFSSYNEQFF
TRBV30	NA	TRBJ2-3	many	TGTGCCTGGAGCATCGGACAGTCAACAGATACGCAGTATTTT	CAWSIGQSTDTQYF
TRBV6-2/TRBV6-3	TRBD2	TRBJ2-1	many	TGTGCCAGCAGTTACCCTAGCGGGGGGGGTACTAATGAGCAGTTCTTC	CASSYPSGGGTNEQFF